There are many counts of the clone carrying this T cell receptor (beta chain). Sorting defined naive CD8 T cells as CD8+CD4-CCR7+CD45RA+. The data originate from a study of molecular identifiers for immune sequencing clone quantification. Whole-study context: In the replicates, RNA derived from around 20,000 or 100,000 naive CD8 cells was divided into five parts, and four were sequenced.

Methods described previously, with TCR primers listed, were used for bulk TCR libraries. MiXCR, run by TCRdb on the PCR reads, gives a single entry per CDR3 protein. The table lists around 470,000 distinct CDR3 sequences, approximately 25% of them singletons. The source is a human donor in good health. Some libraries in this study had Jurkat cell RNA spiked in. The sequenced sample consisted of naive CD8+ T cells from blood, with Jurkat cell RNA spiked in. This sample's subset: FACS-sorted CD8+CD4-CCR7+CD45RA+ naive T cells.

DNA of the CDR3: TGTGCCAGCAGCTTCATTCATGCGGACAGCAACTCTGGAAACACCATATATTTT. Translated: CASSFIHADSNSGNTIYF. This chain links TRBV7-2 with TRBJ1-3, with D possibly TRBD1 on 6 matching bases. V shed 3 bases and J shed 0 bases, with 18 bases lying between them. The CDR3 spans 18 residues. Germline V gives CDR1 SGHTA, CDR2 FQGNSA.